The 13 T cell receptor beta chains presented below share a single source sample, sequenced in a study of cytomegalovirus exposure and HLA in healthy donors. The PCR made use of 60 Vbeta and 13 Jbeta primers. The repertoire was sequenced with immunoSEQ multiplex PCR; TCRdb's copy has only in-frame clones and lacks some. The sample lists roughly 150,000 clones; 82% were seen once. Specimen: PBMCs. The receptors here all came from a girl between 5 and 17 years old in good health and CMV-seropositive.

CDR3 protein: CASSPSQGDYGYTF. The CDR3, as DNA: TGTGCCAGCAGCCCCAGTCAGGGTGACTATGGCTACACCTTC. The V and J genes are TRBV9 and TRBJ1-2, with a possible D match to TRBD1 (5 bases). Looked up from germline, CDR1 is SGDLS and CDR2 is YYNGEE. V lost 4 bases, J lost 3 bases, and 13 bases lay in between. The CDR3 extends over 14 amino acids.

V usage is TRBV6-6 and J usage is TRBJ1-5; D is perhaps TRBD1 (6 bases). The germline V and J ends were trimmed by 2 bases and 4 bases, with 15 bases remaining between them. The CDR3 runs to 16 residues. Germline assignment: CDR1 MNHNY and CDR2 SVGAGI (reference sequence). The CDR3 spells CASSYDVGGRNQPQHF. CDR3 in DNA: TGTGCCAGCAGTTACGACGTAGGGGGTCGGAATCAGCCCCAGCATTTT.

The chain carries TRBV19 and TRBJ2-1, with D perhaps TRBD2 (5 bases). The CDR3 has 18 residues. Germline CDR1 LNHDA, CDR2 SQIVND (reference sequence). V was clipped by 3 bases and J by 3 bases, with 21 bases between them. CDR3 DNA sequence: TGTGCCAGTAGTATGACTATTGGCCTTATGCGAAACTACAATGAGCAGTTCTTC. This encodes CASSMTIGLMRNYNEQFF.

The J gene is TRBJ1-2, the V gene TRBV6-5, with TRBD1 matching over 7 bases. V was clipped by 5 bases and J by 7 bases; unmatched bases: 4. The CDR3 spans 12 residues. Germline V gives CDR1 MNHEY, CDR2 SVGAGI. CDR3: CASSRQGFGYTF. The DNA for the CDR3 is TGTGCCAGCAGTAGACAGGGCTTTGGCTACACCTTC.

V gene TRBV19 combines with J gene TRBJ1-2, with a tentative D call TRBD1 (6 bases). Between the trimmed V and J ends, which lost 7 bases and 3 bases, there was a span of 24 bases. Germline loops: CDR1 LNHDA, CDR2 SQIVND (reference sequence). This CDR3 spans 17 amino acids. CDR3 bases: TGTGCCAGTAACTCACCGACAGGCCATACACCTTACTATGGCTACACCTTC. Protein sequence: CASNSPTGHTPYYGYTF. The full variable domain, in which reference TRBV19 and TRBJ1-2 provide the parts outside the CDR3, is DGGITQSPKYLFRKEGQNVTLSCEQNLNHDAMYWYRQDPGQGLRLIYYSQIVNDFQKGDIAEGYSVSREKKESFPLTVTSAQKNPTAFYLCASNSPTGHTPYYGYTFGSGTRLTVV.

This chain connects TRBV7-3 to TRBJ1-5, with D uncertain. Trimming removed 2 bases from V and 5 bases from J, with 4 bases in between. This CDR3 comprises 12 residues. Germline CDR1 is SGHTA and CDR2 is FQGTGA. In nucleotides, the CDR3 is TGTGCCAGCAGCTTATCCTATCAGCCCCAGCATTTT. It yields the protein CASSLSYQPQHF.

A few counts support this clone. This CDR3 is also generated by other DNA sequences in the sample. The rearrangement uses TRBV5-6 and TRBJ1-5; D unresolved. The length of the CDR3 is 13 residues. Germline V gene lookup returns CDR1 SGHDT and CDR2 YYEEEE. V was pared by 0 bases and J by 4 bases, with 5 bases between. The CDR3 nucleotides are TGTGCCAGCAGCTTGGGGCAGAATCAGCCCCAGCATTTT. Amino acids: CASSLGQNQPQHF.

The V call is TRBV4-1, the J call TRBJ2-1, with D uncertain. This CDR3 spans 15 amino acids. Trimming took off 4 bases at V and 0 bases at J, with 10 bases between the two ends. Germline V CDR1 and CDR2: MGHRA, YSYEKL. CDR3 in amino acids: CASSPRDSSYNEQFF. As DNA, the CDR3 is TGCGCCAGCAGCCCCCGAGATAGCTCCTACAATGAGCAGTTCTTC.

This chain joins TRBV13 and TRBJ2-3, with 7 bases fitting TRBD2. This CDR3 is 16 amino acids long. Germline CDR1 and CDR2: PRHDT and FYEKMQ (reference sequence). V dropped 1 base and J dropped 3; count of bases not matched to a gene: 7. CDR3 loop: CASSLARERATDTQYF. CDR3 coding DNA: TGTGCCAGCAGCTTAGCGCGGGAGAGGGCAACAGATACGCAGTATTTT. The full variable domain, in which reference TRBV13 and TRBJ2-3 provide the parts outside the CDR3, is AAGVIQSPRHLIKEKRETATLKCYPIPRHDTVYWYQQGPGQDPQFLISFYEKMQSDKGSIPDRFSAQQFSDYHSELNMSSLELGDSALYFCASSLARERATDTQYFGPGTRLTVL.

The chain links TRBV11-2 to TRBJ1-2; 10 bases map to TRBD1. The V gene's germline CDR1 is SGHAT and CDR2 FQNNGV. The CDR3 runs to 17 residues. Trimming removed 3 bases from V and 4 bases from J; junction bases left unmatched: 11. The CDR3 DNA reads TGTGCCAGCAGCTTCCTTACCGGGACAGGGGTAGGCTATGGCTACACCTTC. Its protein is CASSFLTGTGVGYGYTF.

The chain is built from TRBV11-2 and TRBJ1-1, with a tentative D call TRBD1 (6 bases). Germline V gives CDR1 SGHAT, CDR2 FQNNGV. V was shortened by 6 bases and J by 1 base, with 15 bases between the two germline ends. CDR3 length: 15 amino acids. The CDR3 protein is CASSYLQGPNTEAFF. CDR3 DNA: TGTGCCAGCAGTTATCTGCAGGGGCCGAACACTGAAGCTTTCTTT.

V and J are TRBV28 and TRBJ1-2, with a tentative D call TRBD1 (5 bases). V was pared by 5 bases and J by 1 base, with 11 bases between. Per the germline V gene, CDR1 is MDHEN and CDR2 is SYDVKM. The CDR3 totals 14 residues. As DNA, the CDR3 is TGTGCCAGCAGTGTGACGACAGATAACTATGGCTACACCTTC. This gives the protein CASSVTTDNYGYTF.

The V gene is TRBV5-1, the J gene TRBJ2-3, with a possible D match to TRBD1 (6 bases). Germline loops: CDR1 SGHRS, CDR2 YFSETQ. The CDR3 contains 15 residues. V lost 1 base to trimming and J lost 5 bases, with 14 bases between them. CDR3 nucleotides: TGCGCCAGCAGCTTGCAGGGGCGGGTCGGAGATACGCAGTATTTT. This translates into CASSLQGRVGDTQYF.